A selection of T cell receptor beta chains follows, all from one sample in a study of PD-L1 blockade in urothelial cancer. TCRdb's copy holds only in-frame clones and misses some; the assay was immunoSEQ multiplex PCR. In the table there are 30,000 or so clones, 89% of which are singletons. Specimen: PBMCs, collected around atezolizumab (anti-PD-L1) treatment. These receptors originate from a man at least 80 years old with urothelial cancer. CDR3s include the opening cysteine and the closing phenylalanine or tryptophan. Fields, in order: V gene, clone size, J gene, D gene, CDR3 DNA, CDR3 protein. D genes are given only for firm matches. Clone size, where shown, is once, few, many, or a class for clones that have expanded.

TRBV7-6,.,TRBJ1-4,.,TGTGCCAGCAGCTCCAGCGGGGGTGAAAAACTGTTTTTT,CASSSSGGEKLFF
TRBV7-9,.,TRBJ2-2,TRBD2,TGTGCCAGCACCCCCCGCCGGGAGGGGGGCGGGGAGCTGTTTTTT,CASTPRREGGGELFF
TRBV7-6,.,TRBJ2-1,TRBD1,TGTGCCAGCAGCTTTGGACAGGGGGGCAGTGAGCAGTTCTTC,CASSFGQGGSEQFF
TRBV28,once,TRBJ1-2,TRBD1,TGTGCCAGCAGCTCGGGACAGACTAGCTATGGCTACACCTTC,CASSSGQTSYGYTF
TRBV6-1,.,TRBJ2-2,TRBD2,TGTGCCAGCAGTGAATACGCGGCGGGAGACACCGGGGAGCTGTTTTTT,CASSEYAAGDTGELFF
TRBV5-4,.,TRBJ2-5,.,TGTGCCAGCAGCTTGGAAGCTAGCGCCCCCGAGGAGACCCAGTACTTC,CASSLEASAPEETQYF
TRBV18,.,TRBJ2-4,.,TGTGCCAGCTCACCAATGAGGCAACGGGATCCAGCCAAAAACATTCAGTACTTC,CASSPMRQRDPAKNIQYF
TRBV5-4,.,TRBJ2-1,.,TGTGCCAGCAGGGGGTACGGGAGCTCCTACAATGAGCAGTTCTTC,CASRGYGSSYNEQFF
TRBV6-1,once,TRBJ2-7,.,TGTTCCTCGTCGAGGGGAGGATACGAGCAGTACTTC,CSSSRGGYEQYF
TRBV4-3,.,TRBJ1-2,.,TGCGCCAGCAGCCAAGATAGTCAGGTTTCCTATGGCTACACCTTC,CASSQDSQVSYGYTF
TRBV11-2,.,TRBJ2-3,TRBD1,TGTGCCAGCAGGCTTGGACAGGGCTTCGTAGATACGCAGTATTTT,CASRLGQGFVDTQYF
TRBV6-5,.,TRBJ1-2,.,TGTGCCAGCAGTTTGGGGGCCAGGACCCCTAACTATGGCTACACCTTC,CASSLGARTPNYGYTF
TRBV16,.,TRBJ1-4,TRBD1,TGTGCCAGCTCCGGACAGGGGAAAAAACTGTTTTTT,CASSGQGKKLFF
TRBV5-6,.,TRBJ2-7,TRBD1,TGTGCCAGCAGCCCGCCGACAGGGGCCTACGAGCAGTACTTC,CASSPPTGAYEQYF
TRBV7-9,.,TRBJ2-1,TRBD2,TGTGCCAGCAGCTTACCGGGACTAGCGGGATTAAATGAGCAGTTCTTC,CASSLPGLAGLNEQFF
TRBV5-5,.,TRBJ2-7,TRBD2,TGTGCCAGCAGCCTCAGACTAGCGGGACCCTACGAGCAGTACTTC,CASSLRLAGPYEQYF
TRBV15,.,TRBJ1-5,.,TGTGCCACCAGCAGAGATTATGCAGATAGCAATCAGCCCCAGCATTTT,CATSRDYADSNQPQHF
TRBV5-6,once,TRBJ2-1,.,TGTGCCAGCAGCTTGCTTAGCGGAAATGAACCTGAGCAGTTCTTC,CASSLLSGNEPEQFF
TRBV4-3,.,TRBJ1-1,.,TGCGCCAGCAGCCAAGAGGCGGGGGCTACTGAAGCTTTCTTT,CASSQEAGATEAFF
TRBV30,.,TRBJ1-3,.,TGTGCCTGGAGTGGCCGCGGGTTCTCTGGAAACACCATATATTTT,CAWSGRGFSGNTIYF
TRBV2,.,TRBJ2-1,.,TGTGCCAGCAGTGAAGAAGCGTACTCCTACAATGAGCAGTTCTTC,CASSEEAYSYNEQFF
TRBV14,.,TRBJ2-1,TRBD2,TGTGCCAGCAGCCCCCCGGGACTAGCGAGTTCAGAGCAGTTCTTC,CASSPPGLASSEQFF
TRBV4-2,.,TRBJ2-3,TRBD2,TGTGCCAGCAGCCAAGGATCGCTAGCGGATAGCACAGATACGCAGTATTTT,CASSQGSLADSTDTQYF
TRBV19,few,TRBJ2-5,.,TGTGCCAGTAGTATAGTACGGCAAGAGACCCAGTACTTC,CASSIVRQETQYF
TRBV5-1,.,TRBJ2-1,.,TGCGCCAGCAGCTCTGGGAGCGAGTCACTTTACAATGAGCAGTTCTTC,CASSSGSESLYNEQFF
TRBV6-5,.,TRBJ2-7,TRBD1,TGTGCCAGCAGTTACCGTGTGACAGGGTACGAGCAGTACTTC,CASSYRVTGYEQYF
TRBV28,few,TRBJ2-2,.,TGTGCCAGCAGTATCCACCTGGGCCAGACCCTTATTTCGAACACCGGGGAGCTGTTTTTT,CASSIHLGQTLISNTGELFF
TRBV5-1,.,TRBJ1-2,.,TGCGCCAGCAGCTTACGGACCGATACGGGAGGCTACACCTTC,CASSLRTDTGGYTF
TRBV15,.,TRBJ1-1,TRBD1,TGTGCCACCAGCAGATCCCGGACAGGGTTAGCCATGAACACTGAAGCTTTCTTT,CATSRSRTGLAMNTEAFF
TRBV9,.,TRBJ2-2,.,TGTGCCAGCAGCGTAGGTTGGGGCTCGAACACCGGGGAGCTGTTTTTT,CASSVGWGSNTGELFF
TRBV2,.,TRBJ2-5,.,TGTGCCAGCAGTGAAAACCCGGGACTGACGCTCCGTGGATACTTC,CASSENPGLTLRGYF
TRBV21-1,.,TRBJ2-5,.,TGTGCCAGCAGCAAAGAGTGGGATAGCGGGAGGGCCCCTGAGATCTACCAAGAGACCCAGTACTTC,CASSKEWDSGRAPEIYQETQYF
TRBV27,.,TRBJ2-1,.,TGTGCCAGCAGTTATGGCAGGGCGCCGAGTCGGGGGTCCTACAATGAGCAGTTCTTC,CASSYGRAPSRGSYNEQFF
TRBV7-6,medium-sized,TRBJ2-1,TRBD2,TGTGCCAGCAGCTTAGAAGGAGGACTAGCGTCTTGGTATGAGCAGTTCTTC,CASSLEGGLASWYEQFF
TRBV10-3,few,TRBJ2-5,TRBD2,TGTGCCATCAGTGAGTCGACTAGCGGGGATCAAGAGACCCAGTACTTC,CAISESTSGDQETQYF
TRBV11-2,.,TRBJ2-2,.,TGTGCCAGCACCAAGGACGGACTCACCGGGGAGCTGTTTTTT,CASTKDGLTGELFF
TRBV5-4,.,TRBJ2-3,.,TGTGCCAGCAGCTGGGGAAGGGGGAGCGAGTCGCAGTATTTT,CASSWGRGSESQYF
TRBV18,.,TRBJ2-7,TRBD1,TGTGCCAGCTCACCTGGGCGGGACAGGGGGTCTCCCTACGAGCAGTACTTC,CASSPGRDRGSPYEQYF
TRBV6-1,.,TRBJ2-7,.,TGTGCCAGCCTCCGGGACACCCCCTACGAGCAGTACTTC,CASLRDTPYEQYF
TRBV5-1,.,TRBJ2-7,TRBD2,TGCGCCAGCAGCTTAGCGGGGACCTCCTACGAGCAGTACTTC,CASSLAGTSYEQYF
TRBV28,.,TRBJ2-2,TRBD1,TGTGCCAGCAGTTTATCCGGGACAGGGGACACCGGGGAGCTGTTTTTT,CASSLSGTGDTGELFF
TRBV6-6,.,TRBJ2-3,TRBD2,TGTGCCAGCAGACTGACTAGCGGTTATTCAGATACGCAGTATTTT,CASRLTSGYSDTQYF
TRBV6-1,.,TRBJ2-5,TRBD1,TGTGCCATCAGACAGGGGAGCGGGACCCAGTACTTC,CAIRQGSGTQYF